This T cell receptor (beta chain) is drawn from a study of T cells expressing NK-cell markers. Generation of TCR beta cDNA was performed by 5'RACE template switching incorporating UMIs. TCRdb reworked the 5' RACE reads into one entry per CDR3 protein, no DNA. This sample's table has about 460,000 distinct CDR3 sequences. Germline-derived CDR1 and CDR2 are SGHVS and FNYEAQ. The CDR3 spans 22 residues. The rearrangement joins TRBV7-6 to TRBJ2-5; the D gene TCRdb calls, TRBD2, cannot be checked with no DNA. The source is a woman between 45 and 60 years old in good health. Sequencing was carried out using blood T cells: a sorted CD56 or NKG2C T cell subset, CD4+ or CD8+ T cells, or bulk PBMC T cells (not recorded which). CDR3: CASSTPGLATDSFITLKETQYF. Combining the CDR3 with reference TRBV7-6 and TRBJ2-5 gives the whole variable domain GAGVSQSPRYKVTKRGQDVALRCDPISGHVSLYWYRQALGQGPEFLTYFNYEAQQDKSGLPNDRFSAERPEGSISTLTIQRTEQRDSAMYRCASSTPGLATDSFITLKETQYFGPGTRLLVL.